The text below deals with one TCR beta chain. The target of this receptor is not known. No much larger clonotype is one base removed from it; base qualities were not supplied. Library creation used PCR. The instrument given in TCRdb is Illumina iSeq 100. As for the authors' bioinformatics: Non-productive sequences were filtered out, and CDR3s that did not start with C, did not end with F or W, or were shorter than 7 amino acids were discarded. Similarity between CDR3 sequences was evaluated in R version 3.6.1 using Levenshtein distances (stringdist) and unrooted phylogenetic trees (ape). TCRdb cleaned the public reads at Q25 with fastp, built clones with MiXCR and kept in-frame beta chains. Identical CDR3 protein sequences are pooled into one entry, listed with their most common genes and DNA. The V and J calls here are based on TCRdb, not the publication. Here the sample has roughly 18,000 distinct CDR3 sequences; 62% occur a single time. Approximately 1% of the sample lies in the top ten.

These data originate in a study of vaccination and CD4 T cells after COVID-19 (dated by TCRdb to between 2020 and 2023). As for the study more broadly: Convalescent patients had a positive SARS-CoV-2 result on nasal swab PCR, and of these patients, nine had mild disease and one had severe disease. Post-COVID blood samples were collected from convalescent patients a median of around 96 days after diagnosis, with a range of roughly 30 to 161 days. Six males and four females were included in the convalescent cohort, with two Hispanic individuals, seven Caucasians, two Asians and one multiracial person represented. In 10 COVID-19 convalescent patients and a few infection-naive healthy vaccine recipients, researchers compared the spike-specific CD4+ TCR repertoire from before mRNA vaccination with the repertoire from after. Post-vaccine blood samples were collected a median of approximately eleven weeks after the second vaccine dose, ranging from roughly 12 to 250 days. Participants got two doses of the Pfizer-BioNTech BNT162b2 vaccine (n=8) or two doses of the Moderna mRNA-1273 vaccine (n=2). Here is what the overall study found, with its caveats: Of the vaccine-specific clones in convalescent patients, 304 of 307, or nearly all, reacted only to SARS-CoV-2 spike and did not cross-react with common cold coronaviruses. The number of convalescent patients in the study was relatively small, and the study did not examine early timepoints following natural infection. The median count of SARS-CoV-2-reactive clonotypes went up from some 23 after infection to 30 to 40 after vaccination, although the change was not significant. Among the post-vaccine SARS-CoV-2-reactive clones in convalescent patients, a median approximately 90% showed up only after vaccination, which suggests vaccine-specific priming.

The junction carries 19 bases between V and J, which are trimmed by 3 bases and 7 bases respectively. The CDR3 sequence holds 15 residues, the cysteine and phenylalanine included. The read is trimmed to its CDR3 DNA, 45 bases read in frame from base 1. The germline V gene encodes CDR1 DFQATT and CDR2 SNEGSKA (reference sequence). The convalescent patients' positive SARS-CoV-2 PCR tests fell between March and December 2020, which was before the Alpha, Beta and Delta variants emerged in the United States. Ficoll-Paque Plus gradient centrifugation was used to isolate PBMCs from whole blood, and the isolated PBMCs were then either used fresh or cryopreserved at -140C.

The chain is assembled from TRBV20-1 and TRBJ2-1; the D gene remains uncertain. The sequence was obtained from a human donor who had recovered from COVID-19. The starting material was CD4+ T cells from blood, obtained before SARS-CoV-2 vaccination. The DNA sequence is as follows: TGCAGTGCTAGTCCGCGCCCAACAACGACTAATGAGCAGTTCTTC. The translation is CSASPRPTTTNEQFF.